The 5 T cell receptor beta chains presented below share a single source sample, sequenced in a study of blood T cell repertoires in COVID-19. The data were produced by immunoSEQ multiplex PCR, yet TCRdb's version contains in-frame clones alone and is incomplete. The sample records around 100,000 clones, around 90% being singletons. Sequencing used peripheral blood. The receptors stem from a man over 45 with COVID-19, enrolled during active disease.

The V call is TRBV29-1, the J call TRBJ2-1, with D possibly matching TRBD2 (5 bases). The CDR3 is 15 amino acids. Per germline, CDR1 SQVTM and CDR2 ANQGSEA. V dropped 0 bases and J dropped 9 bases, with 18 bases sitting between them. The CDR3 loop is CSVEDSGLRVAEQFF. The CDR3 bases are TGCAGCGTTGAAGATTCCGGACTGAGGGTTGCTGAGCAGTTCTTC.

This sequence joins TRBV27 and TRBJ2-3; D remains ambiguous. V was trimmed by 6 bases and J by 6 bases, leaving 13 bases between them. In germline, CDR1 is MNHEY, CDR2 SMNVEV (reference sequence). The CDR3 is made up of 13 amino acids. This chain's CDR3 is CASSIGSGDTQYF. The CDR3 DNA reads TGTGCCAGCAGCATCGGTTCGGGTGATACGCAGTATTTT.

V and J are TRBV7-2 and TRBJ2-1; 7 bases agree with TRBD1. This CDR3 contains 15 residues. V lost 0 bases and J lost 8; bases outside the gene matches: 7. Looked up from germline, CDR1 is SGHTA and CDR2 is FQGNSA. CDR3 residues: CASSLAQYRGDEQFF. DNA for the CDR3: TGTGCCAGCAGCTTAGCGCAATACAGGGGAGATGAGCAGTTCTTC.

The chain couples TRBV5-5 to TRBJ2-5; 8 nucleotides align to TRBD2. V dropped 0 bases and J dropped 5; count of bases not matched to a gene: 6. Germline CDR1 is SGHKS and CDR2 is YYEKEE (reference sequence). This CDR3 comprises 15 residues. Here the CDR3 reads CASSLGGLGGETQYF. The CDR3 DNA reads TGTGCCAGCAGCTTGGGGGGACTAGGAGGGGAGACCCAGTACTTC.

The table lists this clone with a count of one. V usage is TRBV15 and J usage is TRBJ2-2, with D perhaps matching TRBD1 (5 bases). The CDR3 is 16 residues long. CDR1 LNHNV and CDR2 YYDKDF come from the germline V gene (reference sequence). V lost 1 base to trimming and J lost 2 bases, with 11 bases between them. The DNA of the CDR3 is TGTGCCACCAGCAGAGGACCGACAGTAAACACCGGGGAGCTGTTTTTT. Translated, it gives CATSRGPTVNTGELFF.